This T cell receptor beta chain was identified during a study of CD8+CD57+ T cells in acquired aplastic anemia (dated by TCRdb to 2016 to 2019). Notes on the research overall: A mean of approximately 3 ug of DNA, ranging from roughly 0.2 to 30 ug, was extracted from sorted CD4+ and CD8+ cells. CD8+CD57+ expansion was defined as frequency above the mean frequency observed in healthy subjects. Overall results and qualifications from the work: Patients and healthy controls showed no significant difference in CD8+ Simpson's diversity (P=0.060). Roughly 30 CD8+ CDR3 sequences were shared between patients and controls but appeared highly expressed in patients and within their immunodominant clones.

Genomic DNA served as template for TCR beta VDJ combination and CDR3 sequence profiling. An Illumina HiSeq 2000 was the platform used for TCR repertoire sequencing. Turning to the authors' computational methods: Repertoires were assessed using TRBV/TRBJ rearrangement plots, CDR3 size and DJ length profiles, and Simpson's diversity index. The immunodominant clone was defined as the most abundant DNA sequence in deep sequencing data. CDR3 amino acid sequences were screened for sharing across subjects and were compared with published repertoires and the VDJdb database. TCRdb ran its own pipeline on the public reads, namely fastp trimming at Q25 and MiXCR clone calling, and kept in-frame beta chains. Under each unique CDR3 protein, matching rows form one entry showing the most common genes and DNA. The V and J calls were not made by the authors but by TCRdb's processing. Recorded for this sample are hundreds of thousands of distinct CDR3 sequences; roughly 59% of them occurred a single time. Roughly 1.2% of the sample rests with the top ten.

Expansion of CD8+CD57+ cells had been shown by flow cytometry in the patients chosen for sequencing. Every patient had a diagnosis of severe acquired aplastic anemia based on International Study of Aplastic Anemia and Agranulocytosis and Camitta criteria. No therapy had been received by the patients at the time of blood sampling. The study deep-sequenced TCR repertoires of sorted CD4+ and CD8+ blood T cells from severe aplastic anemia patients and healthy subjects. In the USA, patient enrollment took place under clinicaltrials.gov protocols 00001620, 01623167, 00001397, 00071045, 00081523 and 00961064. Ficoll-Paque density gradient centrifugation was used to isolate peripheral blood mononuclear cells. CD4+ and CD8+ T cells were sorted by FACS or magnetic beads before DNA extraction. Of note for this clonotype: This clone's antigen is unknown. One base away there is no much larger clone; base qualities are not given.

Deletion took 1 base off V and 12 bases off J, with a span of 9 bases between the germline ends. CDR3 length: 11 amino acids, cysteine to phenylalanine. CDR3 DNA only is kept here, 33 bases in frame from base 1. The specimen sequenced was sorted CD4+, CD8+, or CD8+CD57+ T cells (not recorded which) from PBMCs. The chain couples TRBV12-3 or TRBV12-4 to TRBJ1-1; the D segment cannot be called with confidence. The sequence derives from a human donor with aplastic anemia. The DNA sequence is TGTGCCAGCAGTTTAGTTGGTACGTCTTTCTTT. The resulting protein is CASSLVGTSFF.